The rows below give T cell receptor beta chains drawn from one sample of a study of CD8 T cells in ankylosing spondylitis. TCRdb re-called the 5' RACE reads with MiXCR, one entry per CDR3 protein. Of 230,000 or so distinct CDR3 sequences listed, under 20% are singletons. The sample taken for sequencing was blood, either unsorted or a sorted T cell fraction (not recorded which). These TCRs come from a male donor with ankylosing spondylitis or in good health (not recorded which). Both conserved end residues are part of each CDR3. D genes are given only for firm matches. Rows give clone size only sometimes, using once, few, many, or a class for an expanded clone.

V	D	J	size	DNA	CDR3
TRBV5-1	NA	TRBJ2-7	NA	TGCGCCAGCAGCTTGGCCGACGGGTCGTCAGGCGAGCAGTACTTC	CASSLADGSSGEQYF
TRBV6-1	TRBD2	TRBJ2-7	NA	TGTGCCAGCAGTGAAGATGAGTCGGCGGGACTAAATTCCTACGAGCAGTACTTC	CASSEDESAGLNSYEQYF
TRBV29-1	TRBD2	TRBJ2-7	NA	TGCAGCGTTGAGGGACAGCGAGGACTAGCGGGAGGGGACTACGAGCAGTACTTC	CSVEGQRGLAGGDYEQYF
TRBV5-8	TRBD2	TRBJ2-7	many	TGTGCCAGCAGCTTTTGGACGGGACTAGGGGGGGAGCAGTACTTC	CASSFWTGLGGEQYF
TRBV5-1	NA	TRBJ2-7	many	TGCGCCAGCAGCTTATTAGCCGTGGGCGTCGGCCACGAGCAGTACTTC	CASSLLAVGVGHEQYF
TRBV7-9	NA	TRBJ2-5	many	TGTGCCAGCAGCGACTACAGGGACCAAGAGACCCAGTACTTC	CASSDYRDQETQYF
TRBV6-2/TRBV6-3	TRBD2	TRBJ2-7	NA	TGTGCCAGCAGTTACTCGACTAGCGGGAGGGCCGTAACCTACGAGCAGTACTTC	CASSYSTSGRAVTYEQYF
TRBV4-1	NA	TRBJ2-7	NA	TGCGCCAGCAGCCACGAGGGAGATAGCTCCTACGAGCAGTACTTC	CASSHEGDSSYEQYF
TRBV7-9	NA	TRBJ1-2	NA	TGTGCCAGCAGCCCCTACAGGACAGTCATTAACTATGGCTACACCTTC	CASSPYRTVINYGYTF
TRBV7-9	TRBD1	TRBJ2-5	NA	TGTGCCAGCAGCTTAGGGACAGGGGTCAGGGAGACCCAGTACTTC	CASSLGTGVRETQYF
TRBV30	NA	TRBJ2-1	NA	TGTGCCTGGAGCCACAGTGGCAATGAGCAGTTCTTC	CAWSHSGNEQFF
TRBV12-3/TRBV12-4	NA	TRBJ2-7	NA	TGTGCCAGCAGTTGGGGCGGTAGCTCCTACGAGCAGTACTTC	CASSWGGSSYEQYF
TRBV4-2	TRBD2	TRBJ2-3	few	TGTGCCAGCAGCCAAGATGAACTAGCGGGGATCACAGATACGCAGTATTTT	CASSQDELAGITDTQYF
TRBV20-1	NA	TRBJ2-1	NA	TGCAGTGCTAGTCGGCAGGGCCCCTACAATGAGCAGTTCTTC	CSASRQGPYNEQFF
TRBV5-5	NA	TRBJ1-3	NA	TGTGCCAGCAGCTTGGCCGGGGGACCGAACTCTGGAAACACCATATATTTT	CASSLAGGPNSGNTIYF
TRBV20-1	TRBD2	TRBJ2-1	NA	TGCAGTGCTAGCGGGACTACCGACTCCTACAATGAGCAGTTCTTC	CSASGTTDSYNEQFF
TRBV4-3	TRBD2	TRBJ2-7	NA	TGCGCCAGCAGCCAAGAGCCTAGCGGCTCTGGGGCTTACGAGCAGTACTTC	CASSQEPSGSGAYEQYF
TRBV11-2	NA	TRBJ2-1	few	TGTGCCAGCAGCTTAGATCTTACGCTGAGCTCCTACAATGAGCAGTTCTTC	CASSLDLTLSSYNEQFF
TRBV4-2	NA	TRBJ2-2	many	TGTGCCAGCAGCCAAGTATGGAACACCGGGGAGCTGTTTTTT	CASSQVWNTGELFF
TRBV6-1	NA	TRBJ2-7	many	TGTGCCAGCAGAAGTCTCTACGGACGGGGAGGCTACGAGCAGTACTTC	CASRSLYGRGGYEQYF
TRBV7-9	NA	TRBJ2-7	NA	TGTGCCACCGACCGTCCGGGCGGCTACGAGCAGTACTTC	CATDRPGGYEQYF
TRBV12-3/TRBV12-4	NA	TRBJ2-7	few	TGTGCCAGCAGTTATACAGGGACCTACGAGCAGTACTTC	CASSYTGTYEQYF
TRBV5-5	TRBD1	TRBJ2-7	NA	TGTGCCAGCAGTACTTCCGGGACAGTGTCCTACGAGCAGTACTTC	CASSTSGTVSYEQYF
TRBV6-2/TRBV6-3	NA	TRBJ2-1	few	TGTGCCAGCAGTTACTCGTTCGGTTTGGACTCCTACAATGAGCAGTTCTTC	CASSYSFGLDSYNEQFF
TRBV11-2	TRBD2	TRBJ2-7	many	TGTGCCAGCAGCTTAATGCGGGAGTCATTCTACGAGCAGTACTTC	CASSLMRESFYEQYF
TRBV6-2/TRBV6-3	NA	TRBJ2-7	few	TGTGCCACCCAGGGGATAGGGGACTACGAGCAGTACTTC	CATQGIGDYEQYF
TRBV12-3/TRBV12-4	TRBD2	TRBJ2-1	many	TGTGCCAGCAGTTGGTCGTCGAACCCGGGGGGATCCTACAATGAGCAGTTCTTC	CASSWSSNPGGSYNEQFF
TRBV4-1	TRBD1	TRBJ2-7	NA	TGCGCCAGCAGCCACGGACAGGGGGCTTTCGAGCAGTACTTC	CASSHGQGAFEQYF
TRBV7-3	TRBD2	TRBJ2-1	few	TGTGCCAGCAGCTCCACTAGCGGGACTGGCAATGAGCAGTTCTTC	CASSSTSGTGNEQFF
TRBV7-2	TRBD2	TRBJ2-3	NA	TGTGCCAGCAGCTTTTTAGCGGGGTATCCTCGGACAGATACGCAGTATTTT	CASSFLAGYPRTDTQYF
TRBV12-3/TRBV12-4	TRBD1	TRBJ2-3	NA	TGTGCCAGCAGTCCAAGGGACAGGGTCCCTACCGCTGCTAGCACAGATACGCAGTATTTT	CASSPRDRVPTAASTDTQYF
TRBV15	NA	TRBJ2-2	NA	TGTGCCACCAGCAGAGCAGACCAGAACACCGGGGAGCTGTTTTTT	CATSRADQNTGELFF
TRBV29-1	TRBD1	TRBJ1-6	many	TGCAGCGTTGAAGGCGCCCGGGACAGGGACAATTCACCCCTCCACTTT	CSVEGARDRDNSPLHF
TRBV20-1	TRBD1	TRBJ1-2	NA	TGCAGTGCTCCGGACAGGCTGGAAGGCTACACCTTC	CSAPDRLEGYTF
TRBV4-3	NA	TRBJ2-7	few	TGCGCCAGCAGCGCGGCGTGGGACGGAGGGTACCGCGAGCAGTACTTC	CASSAAWDGGYREQYF
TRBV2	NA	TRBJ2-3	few	TGTGCCAGCAGTGAAGTCTCCAGGATAGGAGATACGCAGTATTTT	CASSEVSRIGDTQYF
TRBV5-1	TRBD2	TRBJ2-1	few	TGCGCCAGCAGCGGTTGGTCTAGCGGGAGCAATGAGCAGTTCTTC	CASSGWSSGSNEQFF
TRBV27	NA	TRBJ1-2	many	TGTGCCAGCAGCCTCATCGGACAGCACTATGGCTACACCTTC	CASSLIGQHYGYTF
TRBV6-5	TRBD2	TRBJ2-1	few	TGTGCCAGCAGTTACCCCAGGAGCGGGGGATACAATGAGCAGTTCTTC	CASSYPRSGGYNEQFF
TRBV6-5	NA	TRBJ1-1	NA	TGTGCCAGCAGTTACGGGGCAGACGAAGCTTTCTTT	CASSYGADEAFF
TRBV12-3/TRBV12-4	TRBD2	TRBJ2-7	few	TGTGCCAGCAGTTCCCCCTCCGGGACTAGCGGGAGCCCCTACGAGCAGTACTTC	CASSSPSGTSGSPYEQYF
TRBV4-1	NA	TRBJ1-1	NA	TGCGCCAGCAGCCTTAAGGACGGGAGTCGGCCTGAAGCTTTCTTT	CASSLKDGSRPEAFF